This record covers a single T cell receptor beta chain. The target antigen is unknown. Per the germline V gene, CDR1 is SGDLS and CDR2 is YYNGEE. Trimming cost V 4 bases and J 2 bases, with 5 bases left between them. The CDR3 extends over 12 amino acids. The record originates from a study of OX40 agonist ivuxolimab in advanced cancers. At the level of the study: Patients received ivuxolimab, an intravenous treatment, every 2 weeks at 0.01 to 10 mg/kg. A history of anti-PD-1, anti-PD-L1 or anti-CTLA-4 therapy was acceptable, and around 36% had some. Study-wide points: Compared with CD4+, CD8+ T cells on average had more expanded clones.

Generated by immunoSEQ multiplex PCR, the TCRdb table keeps only in-frame clones and is missing some. The sample includes around 67,000 clones, around 84% of them seen just once. It was autoimmune disease history or systemic immunosuppression that excluded patients. This rearrangement joins TRBV9 to TRBJ2-3; no reliable D call. The specimen comprised CD4+ or CD8+ T cells sorted from blood, sampled in a trial of the OX40 agonist ivuxolimab. The receptor comes from an adult with an advanced solid tumor such as melanoma, head and neck, liver or kidney cancer. The CDR3 nucleotides are TGTGCCAGCAGCCGCTACACAGATACGCAGTATTTT. It translates to CASSRYTDTQYF.